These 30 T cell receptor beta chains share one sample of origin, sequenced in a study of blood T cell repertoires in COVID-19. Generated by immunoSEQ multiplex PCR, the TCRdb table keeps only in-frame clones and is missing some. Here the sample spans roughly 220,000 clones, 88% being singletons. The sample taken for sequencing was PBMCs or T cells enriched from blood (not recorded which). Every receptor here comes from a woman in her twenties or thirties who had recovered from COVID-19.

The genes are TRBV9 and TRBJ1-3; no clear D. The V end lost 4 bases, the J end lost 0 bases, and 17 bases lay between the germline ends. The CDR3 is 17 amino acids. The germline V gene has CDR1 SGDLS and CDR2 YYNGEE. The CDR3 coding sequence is TGTGCCAGCAGCCCACGCCCCGTTGAGAACTCTGGAAACACCATATATTTT. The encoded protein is CASSPRPVENSGNTIYF.

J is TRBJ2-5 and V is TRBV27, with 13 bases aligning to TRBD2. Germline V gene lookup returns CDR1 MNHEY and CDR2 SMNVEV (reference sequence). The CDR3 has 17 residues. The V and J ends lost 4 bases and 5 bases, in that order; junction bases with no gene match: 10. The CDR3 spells CASSYITSGGAGETQYF. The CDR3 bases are TGTGCCAGCAGTTACATTACTAGCGGGGGGGCGGGGGAGACCCAGTACTTC.

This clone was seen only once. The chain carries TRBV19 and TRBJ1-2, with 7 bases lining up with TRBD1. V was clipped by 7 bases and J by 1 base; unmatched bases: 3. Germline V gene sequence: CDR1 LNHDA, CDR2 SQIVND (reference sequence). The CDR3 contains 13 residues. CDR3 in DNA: TGTGCCAGTATGGGACAGTTTAACTATGGCTACACCTTC. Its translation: CASMGQFNYGYTF.

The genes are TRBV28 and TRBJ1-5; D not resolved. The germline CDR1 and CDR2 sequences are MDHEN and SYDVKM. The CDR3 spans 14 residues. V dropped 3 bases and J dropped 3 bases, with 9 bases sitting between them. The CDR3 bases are TGTGCCAGCAGTTTGAGGCAGACCAATCAGCCCCAGCATTTT. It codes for CASSLRQTNQPQHF.

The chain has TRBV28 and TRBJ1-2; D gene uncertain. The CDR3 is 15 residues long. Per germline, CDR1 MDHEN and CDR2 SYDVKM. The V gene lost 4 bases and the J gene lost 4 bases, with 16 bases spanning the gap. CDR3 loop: CASSSQERTTYGYTF. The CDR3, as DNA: TGTGCCAGCAGTTCTCAGGAAAGAACCACCTATGGCTACACCTTC.

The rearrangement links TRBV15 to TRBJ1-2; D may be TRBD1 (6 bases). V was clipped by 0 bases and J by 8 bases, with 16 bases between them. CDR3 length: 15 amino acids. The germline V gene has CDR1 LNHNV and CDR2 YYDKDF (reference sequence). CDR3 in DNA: TGTGCCACCAGCAGAGAACGGGGGGGCAGAAGAGGCTACACCTTC. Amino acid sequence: CATSRERGGRRGYTF.

Here the CDR3 DNA reads TGTGCCAGCAGGGCCATCTCCTATGGCTACACCTTC. This encodes CASRAISYGYTF. This chain links TRBV2 with TRBJ1-2; unclear D gene. This CDR3 is built from 12 residues. The V gene's germline CDR1 is SNHLY and CDR2 FYNNEI. V gave up 6 bases and J gave up 4 bases, with 9 bases separating them.

Here the CDR3 reads CAILDRVNSPLHF. CDR3 in DNA: TGTGCCATCCTGGACAGGGTTAATTCACCCCTCCACTTT. J is TRBJ1-6 and V is TRBV6-5; 8 positions match TRBD1. Germline values: CDR1 MNHEY, CDR2 SVGAGI. The CDR3 totals 13 residues. J gave up 6 bases and V 10 bases, and 5 bases lay outside the gene matches.

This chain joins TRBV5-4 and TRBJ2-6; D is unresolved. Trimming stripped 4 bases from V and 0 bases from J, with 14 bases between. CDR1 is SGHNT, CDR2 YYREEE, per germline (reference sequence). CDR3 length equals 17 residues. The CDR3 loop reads CASSMGYSDSGANVLTF. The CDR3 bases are TGTGCCAGCAGCATGGGGTATTCAGACTCTGGGGCCAACGTCCTGACTTTC.

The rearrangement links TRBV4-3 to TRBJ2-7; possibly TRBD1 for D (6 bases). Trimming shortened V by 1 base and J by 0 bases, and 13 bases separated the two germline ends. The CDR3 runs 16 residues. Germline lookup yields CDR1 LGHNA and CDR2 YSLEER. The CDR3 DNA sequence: TGCGCCAGCAGCCAAGTAACAGGGTTTAACTCCTACGAGCAGTACTTC. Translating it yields CASSQVTGFNSYEQYF.

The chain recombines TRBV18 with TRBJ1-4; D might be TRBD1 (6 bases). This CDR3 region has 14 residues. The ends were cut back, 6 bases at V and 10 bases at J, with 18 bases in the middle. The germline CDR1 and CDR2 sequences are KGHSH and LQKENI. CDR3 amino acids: CASSAGGGGGKLFF. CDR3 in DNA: TGTGCCAGCTCGGCAGGTGGGGGCGGTGGAAAACTGTTTTTT. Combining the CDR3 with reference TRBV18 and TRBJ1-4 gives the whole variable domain NAGVMQNPRHLVRRRGQEARLRCSPMKGHSHVYWYRQLPEEGLKFMVYLQKENIIDESGMPKERFSAEFPKEGPSILRIQQVVRGDSAAYFCASSAGGGGGKLFFGSGTQLSVL.

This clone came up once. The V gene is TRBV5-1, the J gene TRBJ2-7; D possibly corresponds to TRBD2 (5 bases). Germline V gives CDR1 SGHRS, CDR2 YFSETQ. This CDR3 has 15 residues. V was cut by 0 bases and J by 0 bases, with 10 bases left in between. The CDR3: CASSLARGSSYEQYF. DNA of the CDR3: TGCGCCAGCAGCTTGGCTCGGGGAAGCTCCTACGAGCAGTACTTC.

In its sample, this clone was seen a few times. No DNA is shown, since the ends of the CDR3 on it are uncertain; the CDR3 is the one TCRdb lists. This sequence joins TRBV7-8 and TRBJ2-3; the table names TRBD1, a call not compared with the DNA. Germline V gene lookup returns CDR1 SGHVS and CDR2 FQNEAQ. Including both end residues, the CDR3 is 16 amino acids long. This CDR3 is CATVPAAYWGRNTQYF.

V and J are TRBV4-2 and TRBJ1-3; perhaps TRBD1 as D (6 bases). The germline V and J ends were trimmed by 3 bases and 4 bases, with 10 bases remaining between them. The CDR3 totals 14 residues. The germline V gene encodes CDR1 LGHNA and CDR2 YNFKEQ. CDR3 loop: CASSQGGGGNTIYF. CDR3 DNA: TGTGCCAGCAGCCAGGGAGGGGGGGGAAACACCATATATTTT.

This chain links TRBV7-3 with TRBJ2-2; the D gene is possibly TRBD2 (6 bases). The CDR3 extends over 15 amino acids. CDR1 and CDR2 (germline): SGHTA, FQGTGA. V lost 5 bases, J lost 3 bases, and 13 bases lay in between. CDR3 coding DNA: TGTGCCAGCAGCCCCTTGGGCGGGGACACCGGGGAGCTGTTTTTT. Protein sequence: CASSPLGGDTGELFF.

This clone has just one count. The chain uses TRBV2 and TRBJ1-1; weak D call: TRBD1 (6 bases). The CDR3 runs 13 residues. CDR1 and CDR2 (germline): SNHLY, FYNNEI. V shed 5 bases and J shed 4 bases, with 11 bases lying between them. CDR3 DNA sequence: TGTGCCAGCAGTTCGATAGGGGGCACTGAAGCTTTCTTT. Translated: CASSSIGGTEAFF.

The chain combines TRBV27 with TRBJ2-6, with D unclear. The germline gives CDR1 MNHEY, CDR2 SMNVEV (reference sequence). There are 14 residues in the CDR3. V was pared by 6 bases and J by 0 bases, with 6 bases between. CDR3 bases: TGTGCCAGCAGATCGAGCTCTGGGGCCAACGTCCTGACTTTC. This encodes CASRSSSGANVLTF.

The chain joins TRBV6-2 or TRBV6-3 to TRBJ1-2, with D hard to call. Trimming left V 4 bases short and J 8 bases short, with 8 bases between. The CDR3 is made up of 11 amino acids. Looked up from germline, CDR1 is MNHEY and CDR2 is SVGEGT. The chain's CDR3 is CASSSGYGYTF. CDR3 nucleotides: TGTGCCAGCAGTTCGGGATACGGCTACACCTTC.

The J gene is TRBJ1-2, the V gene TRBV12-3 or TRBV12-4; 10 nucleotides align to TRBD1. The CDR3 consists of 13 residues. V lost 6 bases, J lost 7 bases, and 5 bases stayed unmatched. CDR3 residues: CASSRTGGGGYTF. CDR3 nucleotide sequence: TGTGCCAGCAGCAGGACAGGGGGAGGTGGCTACACCTTC.

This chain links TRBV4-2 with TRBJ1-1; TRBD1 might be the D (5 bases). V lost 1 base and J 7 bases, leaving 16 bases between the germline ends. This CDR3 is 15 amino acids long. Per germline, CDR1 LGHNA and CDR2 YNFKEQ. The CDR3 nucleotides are TGTGCCAGCAGCCAAGCTTTAAGGGGCTTAGATGAAGCTTTCTTT. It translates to CASSQALRGLDEAFF.

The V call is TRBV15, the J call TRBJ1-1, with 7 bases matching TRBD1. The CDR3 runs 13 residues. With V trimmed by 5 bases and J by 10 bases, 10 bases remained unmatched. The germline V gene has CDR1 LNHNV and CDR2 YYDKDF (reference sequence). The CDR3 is CATSQTGQDGAFF. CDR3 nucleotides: TGTGCCACCAGCCAGACAGGGCAAGATGGAGCTTTCTTT.

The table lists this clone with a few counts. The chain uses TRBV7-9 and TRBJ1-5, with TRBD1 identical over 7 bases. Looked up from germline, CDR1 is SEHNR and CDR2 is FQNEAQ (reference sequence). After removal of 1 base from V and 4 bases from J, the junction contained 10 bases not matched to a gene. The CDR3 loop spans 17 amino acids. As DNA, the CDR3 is TGTGCCAGCAGCTTAGTACCTAGGGGGCTCCCAAATCAGCCCCAGCATTTT. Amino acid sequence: CASSLVPRGLPNQPQHF.

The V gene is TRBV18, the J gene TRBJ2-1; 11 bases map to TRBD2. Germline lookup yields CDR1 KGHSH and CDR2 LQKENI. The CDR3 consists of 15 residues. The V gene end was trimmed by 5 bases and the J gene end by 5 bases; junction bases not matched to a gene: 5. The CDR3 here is CASSIAGGPNNEQFF. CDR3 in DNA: TGTGCCAGCTCAATAGCGGGGGGGCCGAACAATGAGCAGTTCTTC.

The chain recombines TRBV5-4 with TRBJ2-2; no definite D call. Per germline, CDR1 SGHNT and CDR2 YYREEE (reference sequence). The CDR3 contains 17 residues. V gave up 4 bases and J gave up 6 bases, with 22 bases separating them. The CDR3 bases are TGTGCCAGCAGCCCCCGTTCGACGAGGAGTAGGCCCGGGGAGCTGTTTTTT. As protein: CASSPRSTRSRPGELFF. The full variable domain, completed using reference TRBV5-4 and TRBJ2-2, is ETGVTQSPTHLIKTRGQQVTLRCSSQSGHNTVSWYQQALGQGPQFIFQYYREEENGRGNFPPRFSGLQFPNYSSELNVNALELDDSALYLCASSPRSTRSRPGELFFGEGSRLTVL.

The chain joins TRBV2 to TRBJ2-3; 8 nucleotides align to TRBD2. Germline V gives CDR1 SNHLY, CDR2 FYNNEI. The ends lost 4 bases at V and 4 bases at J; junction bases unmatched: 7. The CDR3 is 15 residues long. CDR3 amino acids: CASSGKGLASDTQYF. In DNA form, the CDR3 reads TGTGCCAGCAGTGGAAAAGGACTAGCATCAGATACGCAGTATTTT.

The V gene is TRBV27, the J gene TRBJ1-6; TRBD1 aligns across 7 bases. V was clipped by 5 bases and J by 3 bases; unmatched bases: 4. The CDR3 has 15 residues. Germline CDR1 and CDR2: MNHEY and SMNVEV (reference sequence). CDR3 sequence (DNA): TGTGCCAGCAGTGACAGGGTTGGCTATAATTCACCCCTCCACTTT. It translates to CASSDRVGYNSPLHF.

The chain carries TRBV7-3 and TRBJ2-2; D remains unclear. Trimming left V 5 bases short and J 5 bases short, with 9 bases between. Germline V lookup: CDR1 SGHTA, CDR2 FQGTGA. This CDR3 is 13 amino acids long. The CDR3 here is CASSLPSTGELFF. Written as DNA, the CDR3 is TGTGCCAGCAGCCTCCCCTCGACCGGGGAGCTGTTTTTT.

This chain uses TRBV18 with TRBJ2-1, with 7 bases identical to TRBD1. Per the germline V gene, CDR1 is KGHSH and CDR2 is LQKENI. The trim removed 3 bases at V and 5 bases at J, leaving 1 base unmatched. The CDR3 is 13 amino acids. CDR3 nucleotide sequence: TGTGCCAGCTCACCCGGACAGGACAATGAGCAGTTCTTC. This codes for CASSPGQDNEQFF.

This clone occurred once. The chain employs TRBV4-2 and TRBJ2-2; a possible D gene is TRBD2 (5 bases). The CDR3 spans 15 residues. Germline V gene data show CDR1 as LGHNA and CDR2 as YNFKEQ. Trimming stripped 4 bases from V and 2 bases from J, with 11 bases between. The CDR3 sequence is CASSPQRANTGELFF. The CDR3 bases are TGTGCCAGCAGCCCACAGAGGGCAAACACCGGGGAGCTGTTTTTT.

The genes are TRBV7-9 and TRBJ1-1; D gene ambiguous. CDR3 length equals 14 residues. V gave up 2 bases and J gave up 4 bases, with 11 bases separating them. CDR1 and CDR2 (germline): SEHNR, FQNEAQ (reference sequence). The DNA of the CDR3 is TGTGCCAGCAGCTTAAGAGGGAGTAGCACTGAAGCTTTCTTT. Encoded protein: CASSLRGSSTEAFF.